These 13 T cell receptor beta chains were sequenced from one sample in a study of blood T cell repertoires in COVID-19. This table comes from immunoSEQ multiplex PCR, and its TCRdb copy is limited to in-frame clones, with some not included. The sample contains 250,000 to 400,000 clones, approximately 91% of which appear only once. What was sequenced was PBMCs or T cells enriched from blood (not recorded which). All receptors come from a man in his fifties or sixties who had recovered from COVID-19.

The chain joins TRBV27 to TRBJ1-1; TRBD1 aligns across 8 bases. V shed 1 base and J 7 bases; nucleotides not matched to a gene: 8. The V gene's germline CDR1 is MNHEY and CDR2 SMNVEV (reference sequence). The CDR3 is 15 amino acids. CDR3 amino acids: CASSLWAGGGGEAFF. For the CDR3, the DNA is TGTGCCAGCAGTTTATGGGCAGGGGGCGGTGGTGAAGCTTTCTTT.

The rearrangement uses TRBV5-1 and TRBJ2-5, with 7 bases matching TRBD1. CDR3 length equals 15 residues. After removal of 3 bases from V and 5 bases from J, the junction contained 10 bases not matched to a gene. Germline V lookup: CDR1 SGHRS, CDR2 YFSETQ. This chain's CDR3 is CASSSGTAFGETQYF. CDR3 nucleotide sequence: TGCGCCAGCAGCTCCGGGACAGCCTTTGGGGAGACCCAGTACTTC.

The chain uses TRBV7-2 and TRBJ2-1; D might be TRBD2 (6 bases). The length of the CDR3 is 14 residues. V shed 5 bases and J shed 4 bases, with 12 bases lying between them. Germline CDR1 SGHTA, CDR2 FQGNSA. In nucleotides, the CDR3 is TGTGCCAGCAGCAAAGCCGGGACTTACAATGAGCAGTTCTTC. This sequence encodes CASSKAGTYNEQFF.

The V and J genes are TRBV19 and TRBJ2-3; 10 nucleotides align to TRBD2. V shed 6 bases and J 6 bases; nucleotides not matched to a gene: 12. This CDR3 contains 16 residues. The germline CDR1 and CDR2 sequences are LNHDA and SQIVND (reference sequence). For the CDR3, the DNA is TGTGCCAGTAGCACCGGAGGAACTAGCGGGATCGATACGCAGTATTTT. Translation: CASSTGGTSGIDTQYF.

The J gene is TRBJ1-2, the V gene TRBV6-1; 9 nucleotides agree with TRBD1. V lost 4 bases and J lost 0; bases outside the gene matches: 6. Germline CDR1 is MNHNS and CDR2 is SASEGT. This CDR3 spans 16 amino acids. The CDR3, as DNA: TGTGCCAGCAGTGGGACAGGGGCACCTTCTAACTATGGCTACACCTTC. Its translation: CASSGTGAPSNYGYTF.

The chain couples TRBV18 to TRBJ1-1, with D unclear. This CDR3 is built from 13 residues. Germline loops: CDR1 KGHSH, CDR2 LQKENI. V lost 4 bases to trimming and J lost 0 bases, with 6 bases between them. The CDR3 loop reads CASSLSMNTEAFF. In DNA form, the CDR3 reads TGTGCCAGCTCACTTTCCATGAACACTGAAGCTTTCTTT.

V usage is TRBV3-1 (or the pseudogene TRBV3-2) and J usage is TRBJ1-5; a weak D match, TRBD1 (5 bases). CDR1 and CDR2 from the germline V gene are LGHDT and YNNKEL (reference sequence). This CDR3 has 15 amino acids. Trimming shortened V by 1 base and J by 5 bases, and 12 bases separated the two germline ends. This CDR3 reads CASSQVPGSDQPQHF. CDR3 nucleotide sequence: TGTGCCAGCAGCCAAGTCCCAGGGTCCGATCAGCCCCAGCATTTT.

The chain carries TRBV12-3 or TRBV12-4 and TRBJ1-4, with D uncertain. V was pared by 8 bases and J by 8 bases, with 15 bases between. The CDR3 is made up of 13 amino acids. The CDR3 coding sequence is TGTGCCAGCCGGGAACCCCCGGGGGAAAAACTGTTTTTT. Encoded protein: CASREPPGEKLFF.

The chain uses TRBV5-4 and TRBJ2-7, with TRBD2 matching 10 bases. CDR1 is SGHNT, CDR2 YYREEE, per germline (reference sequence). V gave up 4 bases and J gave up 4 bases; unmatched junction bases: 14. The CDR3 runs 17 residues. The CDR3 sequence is CASSLPGPASGSYEQYF. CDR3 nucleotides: TGTGCCAGCAGCCTCCCCGGCCCGGCTAGCGGGAGTTACGAGCAGTACTTC.

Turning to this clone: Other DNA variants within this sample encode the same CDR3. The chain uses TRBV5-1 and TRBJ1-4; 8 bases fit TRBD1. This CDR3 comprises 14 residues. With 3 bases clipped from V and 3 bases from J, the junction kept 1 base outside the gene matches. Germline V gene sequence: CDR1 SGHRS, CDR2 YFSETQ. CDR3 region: CASSSGQANEKLFF. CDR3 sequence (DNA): TGCGCCAGCAGCTCGGGACAGGCTAATGAAAAACTGTTTTTT.

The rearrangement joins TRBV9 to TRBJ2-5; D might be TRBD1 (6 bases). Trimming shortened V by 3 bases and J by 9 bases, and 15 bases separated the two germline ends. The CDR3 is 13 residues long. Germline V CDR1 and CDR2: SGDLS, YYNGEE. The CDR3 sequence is CASSGEQGTAQYF. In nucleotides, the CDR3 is TGTGCCAGCAGCGGCGAGCAGGGGACGGCCCAGTACTTC.

CDR3 coding DNA: TGTGCCAGCAGCTTAGCGGGGGGGTACACTGAAGCTTTCTTT. This translates into CASSLAGGYTEAFF. This sequence joins TRBV7-9 and TRBJ1-1; a weak D match, TRBD1 (5 bases). Trimming stripped 0 bases from V and 3 bases from J, with 8 bases between. The CDR3 consists of 14 residues. Looked up from germline, CDR1 is SEHNR and CDR2 is FQNEAQ (reference sequence).

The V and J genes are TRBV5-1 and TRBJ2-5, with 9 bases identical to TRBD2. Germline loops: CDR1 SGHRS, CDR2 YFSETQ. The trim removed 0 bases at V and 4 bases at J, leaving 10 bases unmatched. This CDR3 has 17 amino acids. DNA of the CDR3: TGCGCCAGCAGCTTGGCCCCGGGGGCTAGCGGGGCAGAGACCCAGTACTTC. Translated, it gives CASSLAPGASGAETQYF.